One sample yielded the 18 T cell receptor beta chains listed below, sequenced in a study of shared clonotypes between healthy human individuals. Profiling relied on immunoSEQ multiplex PCR, and the TCRdb table lists in-frame clones only, not all of them. The sample has 2.3 million or so clones, more than 80% seen once. Sequencing was carried out using naive CD4+ T cells from PBMCs. Subset given: CD45RA+ positively selected. The receptors originated from a man aged 18 to 30 in good health. Some clones in this sample may be carry-over from other donors' samples.

There are a few counts of this clone. Other DNA sequences from this sample encode an identical CDR3 as well. This chain joins TRBV18 and TRBJ2-7; D remains ambiguous. The germline V and J ends were trimmed by 2 bases and 2 bases, with 10 bases remaining between them. CDR1 and CDR2 (germline): KGHSH, LQKENI. The CDR3 contains 14 residues. The CDR3 spells CASSPSSGPYEQYF. As DNA, the CDR3 is TGTGCCAGCTCACCATCTTCCGGACCCTACGAGCAGTACTTC.

The chain has TRBV5-1 and TRBJ2-1; D call uncertain. Germline V gene sequence: CDR1 SGHRS, CDR2 YFSETQ. Trimming cost V 0 bases and J 1 base, with 8 bases left between them. The CDR3 sequence is 15 residues long. For the CDR3, the DNA is TGCGCCAGCAGCTTGGTTGGGTTGTCCTACAATGAGCAGTTCTTC. Its protein is CASSLVGLSYNEQFF.

This sequence joins TRBV7-3 and TRBJ2-5, with no clear D. This CDR3 has 14 amino acids. CDR1 is SGHTA, CDR2 FQGTGA, per germline. V gave up 5 bases and J gave up 5 bases, with 15 bases separating them. CDR3 loop: CASSPAGGLETQYF. The CDR3 DNA sequence: TGTGCCAGCAGCCCAGCCGGTGGCTTGGAGACCCAGTACTTC.

The chain links TRBV7-3 to TRBJ2-7; D unclear. This CDR3 region has 15 residues. The germline V gene encodes CDR1 SGHTA and CDR2 FQGTGA. V was clipped by 1 base and J by 1 base, with 11 bases between them. CDR3 region: CASSLMIGGSYEQYF. CDR3 in DNA: TGTGCCAGCAGCTTAATGATCGGCGGATCCTACGAGCAGTACTTC.

The rearrangement uses TRBV7-2 and TRBJ2-1; 10 bases match TRBD2. Germline trimming cut 4 bases from V and 4 bases from J; bases unmatched to any gene: 7. The CDR3 totals 16 residues. CDR1 and CDR2 from the germline V gene are SGHTA and FQGNSA. CDR3 bases: TGTGCCAGCAGCTCCGTAGCGGGAGGCAGATACAATGAGCAGTTCTTC. Its translation: CASSSVAGGRYNEQFF.

This chain connects TRBV18 to TRBJ2-1; D not resolved. This CDR3 comprises 18 residues. Germline V gives CDR1 KGHSH, CDR2 LQKENI. V lost 5 bases and J 2 bases, leaving 22 bases between the germline ends. The CDR3 DNA reads TGTGCCAGCTCATCTCGACCCCCACAGCCCGAGACCTACAATGAGCAGTTCTTC. Encoded protein: CASSSRPPQPETYNEQFF.

The V and J genes are TRBV9 and TRBJ2-3, with 7 bases fitting TRBD1. CDR3 length: 15 amino acids. CDR1 SGDLS and CDR2 YYNGEE come from the germline V gene. The ends lost 4 bases at V and 0 bases at J; junction bases unmatched: 5. The CDR3 bases are TGTGCCAGCAGCCTCCGGGACAGCAGCACAGATACGCAGTATTTT. Amino acids: CASSLRDSSTDTQYF.

V usage is TRBV11-2 and J usage is TRBJ2-5; a possible D gene is TRBD2 (6 bases). The V gene's germline CDR1 is SGHAT and CDR2 FQNNGV. The CDR3 is made up of 13 amino acids. Deletions cut 6 bases from V and 7 bases from J, with 15 bases between. The CDR3 nucleotides read TGTGCCAGCAGTCCCGGGAGTGCGGGGACCCAGTACTTC. Its protein is CASSPGSAGTQYF. Full variable domain (rest looked up from reference TRBV11-2 and TRBJ2-5): EAGVAQSPRYKIIEKRQSVAFWCNPISGHATLYWYQQILGQGPKLLIQFQNNGVVDDSQLPKDRFSAERLKGVDSTLKIQPAKLEDSAVYLCASSPGSAGTQYFGPGTRLLVL.

This clone was recorded only once. This chain connects TRBV5-1 to TRBJ1-3, with D unresolved. Deletions cut 0 bases from V and 3 bases from J, with 10 bases between. The CDR3 is made up of 15 amino acids. CDR1 is SGHRS, CDR2 YFSETQ, per germline. The CDR3 loop reads CASSLASQSGNTIYF. CDR3 DNA: TGCGCCAGCAGCTTGGCCTCACAGAGTGGAAACACCATATATTTT.

The gene calls are TRBV11-2 and TRBJ2-3; 9 bases agree with TRBD2. This CDR3 is built from 17 residues. J lost 2 bases, V lost 5 bases, and 11 bases had no gene match. The germline V gene has CDR1 SGHAT and CDR2 FQNNGV. The CDR3 coding sequence is TGTGCCAGCAGCCGCCGTGAGGCTAGCGGGATCACAGATACGCAGTATTTT. This sequence encodes CASSRREASGITDTQYF. The variable domain in full, with the rest retrieved from reference TRBV11-2 and TRBJ2-3, is EAGVAQSPRYKIIEKRQSVAFWCNPISGHATLYWYQQILGQGPKLLIQFQNNGVVDDSQLPKDRFSAERLKGVDSTLKIQPAKLEDSAVYLCASSRREASGITDTQYFGPGTRLTVL.

Here the CDR3 DNA reads TGCGCCAGCAGCCCTGGTGGGCAGGGGGAAAGCTATGGCTACACCTTC. It yields the protein CASSPGGQGESYGYTF. V and J are TRBV5-1 and TRBJ1-2, with TRBD1 matching 7 bases. Germline assignment: CDR1 SGHRS and CDR2 YFSETQ. The length of the CDR3 is 16 residues. V lost 4 bases and J lost 4; bases outside the gene matches: 13.

This clone was found once. The rearrangement joins TRBV7-9 to TRBJ2-7; 10 nucleotides agree with TRBD2. Germline loops: CDR1 SEHNR, CDR2 FQNEAQ (reference sequence). This CDR3 has 18 amino acids. V lost 5 bases, J lost 1 base, and 14 bases stayed unmatched. The CDR3, as DNA: TGTGCCAGCAGCCCAGCGGGAACTAGCGGGATGAATTCCTACGAGCAGTACTTC. This translates into CASSPAGTSGMNSYEQYF.

The chain joins TRBV5-4 to TRBJ1-1, with D perhaps TRBD1 (5 bases). The V gene lost 4 bases and the J gene lost 10 bases, with 14 bases spanning the gap. There are 12 residues in the CDR3. Germline-derived CDR1 and CDR2 are SGHNT and YYREEE (reference sequence). The CDR3 coding sequence is TGTGCCAGCAGCGTTTCAGGGAACCGAGCTTTCTTT. Translated: CASSVSGNRAFF.

V is TRBV4-2 and J is TRBJ1-2; TRBD1 might be the D (5 bases). Germline V gives CDR1 LGHNA, CDR2 YNFKEQ. Deletions cut 5 bases from V and 3 bases from J, with 16 bases between. This CDR3 has 15 amino acids. The CDR3 DNA reads TGTGCCAGCAGCAGGGACCCACCCGCCTACTATGGCTACACCTTC. It is translated as CASSRDPPAYYGYTF.

In its sample, this clone was seen a few times. V usage is TRBV29-1 and J usage is TRBJ1-1; no firm D call. Germline CDR1 is SQVTM and CDR2 is ANQGSEA. CDR3 length: 11 amino acids. Trimming took off 4 bases at V and 3 bases at J, with 6 bases between the two ends. This CDR3 is CSVAWYTEAFF. The CDR3 DNA reads TGCAGCGTTGCCTGGTACACTGAAGCTTTCTTT.

The chain recombines TRBV18 with TRBJ2-3; D is unresolved. Deletions cut 3 bases from V and 6 bases from J, with 25 bases between. The CDR3 loop spans 18 amino acids. CDR1 and CDR2 from the germline V gene are KGHSH and LQKENI. The CDR3 sequence: CASSPQFQSTGKEDTQYF. The CDR3 bases are TGTGCCAGCTCACCCCAATTTCAGTCCACCGGTAAAGAGGATACGCAGTATTTT.

The chain uses TRBV9 and TRBJ2-7; possibly TRBD1 for D (6 bases). Trimming pared 4 bases from V and 3 bases from J, leaving 14 bases between. This CDR3 has 14 residues. Germline CDR1 reads SGDLS; CDR2 reads YYNGEE. CDR3 loop: CASSPERQVYEQYF. The CDR3 DNA is TGTGCCAGCAGCCCAGAAAGACAGGTCTACGAGCAGTACTTC. The complete variable domain, with remaining parts taken from reference TRBV9 and TRBJ2-7, reads DSGVTQTPKHLITATGQRVTLRCSPRSGDLSVYWYQQSLDQGLQFLIQYYNGEERAKGNILERFSAQQFPDLHSELNLSSLELGDSALYFCASSPERQVYEQYFGPGTRLTVT.

V and J are TRBV2 and TRBJ2-4; 9 bases are shared with TRBD1. J gave up 0 bases and V 6 bases, and 6 bases lay outside the gene matches. CDR1 is SNHLY and CDR2 is FYNNEI in the germline V gene. The CDR3 length is 16 residues. The DNA for the CDR3 is TGTGCCAGCAGCCCCGGGACAGGGTTAGCCAAAAACATTCAGTACTTC. Translating gives CASSPGTGLAKNIQYF.